The sequence of this T cell receptor (beta chain) was determined in a study of PD-1 blockade in classical Hodgkin lymphoma. Study-wide findings and caveats: At baseline, newly diagnosed patients reportedly showed less TCR diversity than healthy donors. Before treatment, complete responders showed about the same diversity as newly diagnosed patients. Differences between repertoires have undefined causes, possibly disease activity or prior therapy.

The CDR3 sequence is 15 residues long. Per the germline V gene, CDR1 is SGHVS and CDR2 is FNYEAQ. V shed 4 bases and J shed 10 bases, with 17 bases lying between them. Sequencing used immunoSEQ multiplex PCR; TCRdb keeps in-frame clones, though not all of them. The sample shows just under 65,000 clones, about 90% of them seen only once. Turning to this clone: Its target is not known.

Described time point: cycle 4 day 1 (C4D1), after more than 5 weeks of nivolumab. Every patient experienced relapse after autologous stem cell transplantation, and brentuximab vedotin exposure varied. V usage is TRBV7-6 and J usage is TRBJ2-6, with D possibly matching TRBD2 (5 bases). This TCR came from a human donor with classical Hodgkin lymphoma. Here the sequenced sample was peripheral blood mononuclear cells (PBMCs), taken before the fourth cycle of nivolumab. CDR3 DNA: TGTGCCAGCAGCTCCCCGGACGGCGAGGGTAACGTCCTGACTTTC. It codes for CASSSPDGEGNVLTF.